The present T cell receptor (beta chain) was sequenced within a study of T cell responses to AZD1222 COVID-19 vaccine. Germline V lookup: CDR1 LNHNV, CDR2 YYDKDF (reference sequence). This CDR3 region has 17 residues. The V end lost 3 bases, the J end lost 3 bases, and 18 bases lay between the germline ends. Sequenced by immunoSEQ multiplex PCR; TCRdb stores in-frame clones only, minus some. The sample lists about 180,000 clones, roughly 91% occurring once. Study-level points and caveats: Spike-specific TCR breadth and depth went up after people got two AZD1222 doses.

As concerns this clone: As yet, its antigen is unknown.

This sequence joins TRBV15 and TRBJ1-3; a weak D match, TRBD1 (5 bases). The sequences come from peripheral blood, collected on day 0 of AZD1222 vaccination. This TCR derives from an adult in good health. CDR3 region: CATSSLSGRESGNTIYF. As DNA, the CDR3 is TGTGCCACCAGCAGCTTATCTGGCAGGGAGAGTGGAAACACCATATATTTT.